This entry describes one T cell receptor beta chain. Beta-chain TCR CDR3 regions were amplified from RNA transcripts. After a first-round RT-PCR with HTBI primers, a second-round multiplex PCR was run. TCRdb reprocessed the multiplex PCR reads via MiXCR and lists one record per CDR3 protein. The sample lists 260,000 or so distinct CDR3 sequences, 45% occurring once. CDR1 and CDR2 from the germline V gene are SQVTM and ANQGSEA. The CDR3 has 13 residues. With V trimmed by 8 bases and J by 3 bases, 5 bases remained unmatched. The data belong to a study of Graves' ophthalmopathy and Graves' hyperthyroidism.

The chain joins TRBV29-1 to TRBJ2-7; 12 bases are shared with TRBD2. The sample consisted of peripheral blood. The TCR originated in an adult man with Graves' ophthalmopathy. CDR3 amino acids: CSPMTSGGYEQYF. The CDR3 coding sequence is TGCAGCCCAATGACTAGCGGGGGCTACGAGCAGTACTTC.